These 27 T cell receptor beta chains originate from one sample sequenced in a study of beta chain features in type 1 diabetes (dated by TCRdb to between 2017 and 2018). On the study overall, not on this receptor specifically: Type 1 diabetes patients showed a moderate but significant shortening of TCRB CDR3 length in all four CD4+ subsets.

Libraries were made using the immunoSEQ multiplex PCR assay. The entire amount of isolated RNA was reverse transcribed using the High Capacity cDNA Reverse Transcription Kit, so the sequenced TCRB transcripts were expressed ones. This is the immuneACCESS table as TCRdb keeps it, with only in-frame sequences that have V and J called. A part of the clones is gone; compared with another copy, unresolved V genes explain less than half, and the rest is unexplained. The sample profile shows about 150,000 clones; 7.5% to 8.5% of them were found once. 0.5% of the sample belongs to the ten largest clones. Their antigens remain unidentified. The sequencing input was central memory CD4+ T cells from blood. All receptors derive from a man aged 18 to 30 with type 1 diabetes.

This clone occurred a few times. The chain carries TRBV7-2 and TRBJ2-1, with D tentatively TRBD1 (5 bases). The V end was cut by 5 bases, the J end by 4 bases, with 15 bases between. The CDR3 totals 15 residues. Germline CDR1 and CDR2: SGHTA and FQGNSA. CDR3 nucleotide sequence: TGTGCCAGCAGCGACCAGGGTGTAGGTTACAATGAGCAGTTCTTC. It codes for CASSDQGVGYNEQFF.

This clone was detected only a few times. This chain joins TRBV7-9 and TRBJ2-5; 8 bases line up with TRBD1. Germline assignment: CDR1 SEHNR and CDR2 FQNEAQ (reference sequence). V shed 1 base and J 1 base; nucleotides not matched to a gene: 2. The CDR3 runs 15 residues. As DNA, the CDR3 is TGTGCCAGCAGCTTAGGGACAGGGTCCCAAGAGACCCAGTACTTC. Protein product: CASSLGTGSQETQYF.

In this sample, this clone turned up a few times. The CDR3 sequence: CASRELAGGSADTQYF. The CDR3, as DNA: TGTGCCAGCAGAGAGCTAGCGGGGGGGTCGGCAGATACGCAGTATTTT. The gene calls are TRBV2 and TRBJ2-3, with 12 bases that match TRBD2. V was pared by 6 bases and J by 4 bases, with 8 bases of the junction left unmatched. This CDR3 is built from 16 residues. Germline CDR1 reads SNHLY; CDR2 reads FYNNEI.

This clone was observed a few times. The chain has TRBV2 and TRBJ1-4, with TRBD1 as a possible D gene (6 bases). The length of the CDR3 is 13 residues. Germline CDR1 reads SNHLY; CDR2 reads FYNNEI. The V end was cut by 4 bases, the J end by 7 bases, with 10 bases between. CDR3 region: CASSAQGFEKLFF. The DNA of the CDR3 is TGTGCCAGCAGTGCGCAGGGGTTTGAAAAACTGTTTTTT.

V gene TRBV7-2 combines with J gene TRBJ2-4; 8 bases align to TRBD1. Germline lookup yields CDR1 SGHTA and CDR2 FQGNSA. V lost 2 bases and J lost 8; bases outside the gene matches: 8. There are 15 residues in the CDR3. This CDR3 reads CASSLQGAMMDIQYF. CDR3 in DNA: TGTGCCAGCAGCTTACAGGGGGCGATGATGGACATTCAGTACTTC.

This clone was found a few times. The chain joins TRBV28 to TRBJ2-1; no reliable D call. This CDR3 is 15 amino acids long. Per germline, CDR1 MDHEN and CDR2 SYDVKM. Trimming left V 5 bases short and J 3 bases short, with 14 bases between. CDR3 protein: CASSLLSGFYNEQFF. The CDR3 DNA sequence: TGTGCCAGCAGTCTCTTGTCAGGTTTCTACAATGAGCAGTTCTTC.

The V and J genes are TRBV5-1 and TRBJ2-5; 7 bases fit TRBD1. V lost 1 base, J lost 2 bases, and 14 bases stayed unmatched. This CDR3 contains 18 residues. Germline CDR1 SGHRS, CDR2 YFSETQ. CDR3: CASSLRPVVTGKQETQYF. CDR3 coding DNA: TGCGCCAGCAGCTTGAGGCCGGTTGTGACAGGGAAACAAGAGACCCAGTACTTC.

This rearrangement joins TRBV18 to TRBJ1-5, with D uncertain. This CDR3 region has 14 residues. The V end was cut by 2 bases, the J end by 0 bases, with 5 bases between. Germline CDR1 KGHSH, CDR2 LQKENI. CDR3 in DNA: TGTGCCAGCTCACCAGACATTAGCAATCAGCCCCAGCATTTT. Translating gives CASSPDISNQPQHF. Drawing the rest from reference TRBV18 and TRBJ1-5, the complete variable domain is NAGVMQNPRHLVRRRGQEARLRCSPMKGHSHVYWYRQLPEEGLKFMVYLQKENIIDESGMPKERFSAEFPKEGPSILRIQQVVRGDSAAYFCASSPDISNQPQHFGDGTRLSIL.

This clone was observed at least ten times. The J gene is TRBJ1-4, the V gene TRBV28, with D uncertain. This CDR3 region has 15 residues. The V gene's germline CDR1 is MDHEN and CDR2 SYDVKM. With 3 bases removed from V and 8 bases from J, the gap between germline ends came to 16 bases. CDR3: CASSLTTTFGEKLFF. As DNA, the CDR3 is TGTGCCAGCAGTTTGACCACCACTTTCGGGGAAAAACTGTTTTTT.

CDR3: CASSFGGPRADTQYF. CDR3 in DNA: TGTGCCAGCAGTTTTGGGGGCCCTAGGGCAGATACGCAGTATTTT. The chain links TRBV27 to TRBJ2-3; a weak D match, TRBD1 (6 bases). Germline loops: CDR1 MNHEY, CDR2 SMNVEV (reference sequence). The CDR3 sequence is 15 residues long. Trimming shortened V by 3 bases and J by 4 bases, and 14 bases separated the two germline ends.

The gene calls are TRBV7-2 and TRBJ2-7, with a tentative D call TRBD1 (6 bases). Trimming cost V 5 bases and J 2 bases, with 16 bases left between them. The CDR3 runs to 15 residues. CDR1 SGHTA and CDR2 FQGNSA come from the germline V gene. CDR3: CASSRLWTAAYEQYF. CDR3 sequence (DNA): TGTGCCAGCAGCCGACTCTGGACAGCAGCCTACGAGCAGTACTTC.

The CDR3 sequence: CASSLGGVYGYTF. The CDR3 DNA reads TGTGCCAGCAGTTTGGGGGGTGTTTATGGCTACACCTTC. V and J are TRBV28 and TRBJ1-2; D might be TRBD1 (5 bases). Germline V gene sequence: CDR1 MDHEN, CDR2 SYDVKM. The CDR3 has 13 residues. Trimming removed 3 bases from V and 5 bases from J, with 10 bases in between.

A note on this clone: The junction differs from germline at one of its ends, possibly a read error. The V gene is TRBV7-8, the J gene TRBJ2-7; tentative D call: TRBD2 (6 bases). Germline V gene lookup returns CDR1 SGHVS and CDR2 FQNEAQ. The CDR3 covers 13 residues. The CDR3 nucleotides read TGTGCCAGCAGCGGCGGGGTAAATTTAGGAGGGGACTTC. It specifies CASSGGVNLGGDF.

In its sample, this clone was seen many times. V is TRBV7-7 and J is TRBJ2-1; 7 bases map to TRBD2. The CDR3 sequence is 13 residues long. The ends lost 5 bases at V and 5 bases at J; junction bases unmatched: 3. From germline, CDR1 is SSHAT and CDR2 FNYEAQ (reference sequence). In DNA, the CDR3 is TGTGCCAGCAGCCCTGGACTAGACAATGAGCAGTTCTTC. Its translation is CASSPGLDNEQFF.

This clone was seen only a few times. The chain links TRBV27 to TRBJ2-3; the D is unclear. Trimming stripped 2 bases from V and 4 bases from J, with 10 bases between. CDR3 length: 14 amino acids. CDR1 and CDR2 (germline): MNHEY, SMNVEV (reference sequence). The DNA of the CDR3 is TGTGCCAGCAGTTTAATGGCTAGGCCAGATACGCAGTATTTT. Translated: CASSLMARPDTQYF.

V is TRBV4-2 and J is TRBJ2-6; D is perhaps TRBD2 (5 bases). The germline gives CDR1 LGHNA, CDR2 YNFKEQ. V gave up 0 bases and J gave up 0 bases, with 21 bases separating them. The CDR3 is made up of 21 amino acids. CDR3 coding DNA: TGTGCCAGCAGCCAAGAAAGGTCGGTTGCGGGCCTGAGCTCTGGGGCCAACGTCCTGACTTTC. This gives the protein CASSQERSVAGLSSGANVLTF.

This clone was picked up a small number of times. The rearrangement links TRBV14 to TRBJ2-1, with 11 bases matching TRBD2. This CDR3 spans 14 amino acids. Germline V gives CDR1 SGHDN, CDR2 FVKESK. Unmatched junction bases numbered 3, after V lost 5 bases and J lost 6 bases. The CDR3 bases are TGTGCCAGCAGCGTACTAGCGGGAGTCAATGAGCAGTTCTTC. This gives the protein CASSVLAGVNEQFF.

This chain connects TRBV7-2 to TRBJ2-3, with 8 positions matching TRBD1. Germline trimming cut 5 bases from V and 6 bases from J; bases unmatched to any gene: 4. The CDR3 totals 13 residues. Germline-derived CDR1 and CDR2 are SGHTA and FQGNSA. The CDR3 loop is CASSPGGRDTQYF. CDR3 coding DNA: TGTGCCAGCAGCCCAGGGGGCCGGGATACGCAGTATTTT.

The table lists this clone with a few counts. V usage is TRBV20-1 and J usage is TRBJ1-1; D uncertain. Germline CDR1 is DFQATT and CDR2 is SNEGSKA (reference sequence). This CDR3 spans 11 amino acids. With 5 bases removed from V and 3 bases from J, the gap between germline ends came to 7 bases. The CDR3 DNA is TGCAGTGCTCAAATTTACACTGAAGCTTTCTTT. Translating it yields CSAQIYTEAFF.

This clone occurred a few times. V and J are TRBV7-9 and TRBJ1-2; no clear D. The ends were cut back, 5 bases at V and 3 bases at J, with 10 bases in the middle. This CDR3 comprises 13 residues. Germline V lookup: CDR1 SEHNR, CDR2 FQNEAQ (reference sequence). CDR3 sequence (DNA): TGTGCCAGCAGCCCGGGGAGTCACTATGGCTACACCTTC. This sequence encodes CASSPGSHYGYTF.

In this sample, this clone turned up many times. The chain couples TRBV28 to TRBJ2-4; 12 positions agree with TRBD2. The germline V gene has CDR1 MDHEN and CDR2 SYDVKM. This CDR3 has 17 residues. The ends lost 5 bases at V and 2 bases at J; junction bases unmatched: 7. The CDR3 loop is CASSPWTSGDSKNIQYF. The CDR3 DNA follows: TGTGCCAGCAGTCCATGGACTAGCGGGGACTCCAAAAACATTCAGTACTTC.

The chain uses TRBV7-6 and TRBJ2-5; TRBD2 matches at 12 bases. The CDR3 extends over 17 amino acids. Trimming took 1 base from V and 5 from J; bases not matched to a gene: 8. The V gene's germline CDR1 is SGHVS and CDR2 FNYEAQ. The CDR3 region has the DNA TGTGCCAGCAGCTTAGAGGTTTGGACTAGCGGGACTGAGACCCAGTACTTC. Translating gives CASSLEVWTSGTETQYF.

This clone was seen more than once but under ten times. The V and J genes are TRBV9 and TRBJ1-1; TRBD1 is a possible D gene (5 bases). Germline CDR1 is SGDLS and CDR2 is YYNGEE. The V and J ends lost 3 bases and 6 bases respectively, with 12 bases between them. The CDR3 is 13 residues long. The CDR3 nucleotides read TGTGCCAGCAGCGCGGACAATTGGGCTGAAGCTTTCTTT. Translated: CASSADNWAEAFF.

This clone showed up just a few times. This chain uses TRBV5-6 with TRBJ2-3; no definite D call. V lost 4 bases, J lost 3 bases, and 12 bases lay in between. The germline gives CDR1 SGHDT, CDR2 YYEEEE. This CDR3 region has 14 residues. The CDR3 is CASSAIDSTDTQYF. The CDR3 DNA follows: TGTGCCAGCAGCGCCATAGACTCGACAGATACGCAGTATTTT. The full variable domain, rest sourced from reference TRBV5-6 and TRBJ2-3, is DAGVTQSPTHLIKTRGQQVTLRCSPKSGHDTVSWYQQALGQGPQFIFQYYEEEERQRGNFPDRFSGHQFPNYSSELNVNALLLGDSALYLCASSAIDSTDTQYFGPGTRLTVL.

This clone was seen a handful of times. CDR3 region: CASSATPGISQAFF. In DNA, the CDR3 is TGTGCCAGCAGCGCCACACCGGGGATCTCGCAGGCTTTCTTT. This chain links TRBV7-2 with TRBJ1-1; D gene ambiguous. CDR1 and CDR2 from the germline V gene are SGHTA and FQGNSA. Trimming stripped 5 bases from V and 11 bases from J, with 21 bases between. This CDR3 spans 14 amino acids.

The sample holds a few counts of this clone. The gene calls are TRBV7-2 and TRBJ1-3; perhaps TRBD1 as D (5 bases). Trimming cost V 2 bases and J 2 bases, with 10 bases left between them. Per germline, CDR1 SGHTA and CDR2 FQGNSA. The length of the CDR3 is 15 residues. The CDR3 bases are TGTGCCAGCAGCTTAATGCAGGGCGCTGGAAACACCATATATTTT. Protein sequence: CASSLMQGAGNTIYF.

The V call is TRBV19, the J call TRBJ1-1; unclear D gene. This CDR3 contains 12 residues. Deletions cut 3 bases from V and 4 bases from J, with 6 bases between. Germline CDR1 LNHDA, CDR2 SQIVND (reference sequence). CDR3 amino acids: CASSMKSTEAFF. CDR3 bases: TGTGCCAGTAGTATGAAGAGCACTGAAGCTTTCTTT. The whole variable domain, filled in from reference TRBV19 and TRBJ1-1, reads DGGITQSPKYLFRKEGQNVTLSCEQNLNHDAMYWYRQDPGQGLRLIYYSQIVNDFQKGDIAEGYSVSREKKESFPLTVTSAQKNPTAFYLCASSMKSTEAFFGQGTRLTVV.